Listed below are T cell receptor beta chains from one sample, sequenced in a study of T cell repertoires in cytomegalovirus infection. TCRdb re-called the reads with MiXCR, one entry per CDR3 protein. The sample has some 130,000 distinct CDR3 sequences, approximately 30% seen once; the top ten hold about 50%. No antigens are known for them. The source was CD8+ T cells from cultured PBMCs, collected from culture after CMV antigen stimulation. Every receptor here comes from a human donor in good health (CMV status not recorded). Some clones in this sample may be carry-over from other donors' samples. CDR3s include the opening cysteine and the closing phenylalanine or tryptophan. Fields, in order: V gene, clone size, CDR3 protein. For some rows the clone size is stated as once, few or many, or as a class when expanded; others skip it.

>TRBV19|-
CASNHIPEAFF
>TRBV9|many
CASSVSWGDRGLDTEAFF
>TRBV6-1|few
CASSELQQSSYNEQFF
>TRBV19|-
CASAISGGAYEQYF
>TRBV2|few
CASSVYSYNEQFF
>TRBV14|few
CASSQAGRGIYGYTF
>TRBV7-9|few
CASSLGWAGGTGELFF
>TRBV6-5|-
CATMRENTGELFF
>TRBV7-9|-
CASSPPRRGPLTDTQYF
>TRBV24-1|-
CATSDGTYSSSYNEQFF
>TRBV4-1|few
CASSQDQGYESGELFF
>TRBV2|medium-sized
CASSGAEQYF
>TRBV12-3/TRBV12-4|many
CASSLGGTYEQYF
>TRBV27|-
CASSSKDSYGYTF
>TRBV27|-
CASSPLDRGGAHQPQHF
>TRBV7-2|few
CASSANLGTVYEQYF
>TRBV27|few
CASSPPGYRTDTQYF
>TRBV2|-
CASGPSYNEQFF
>TRBV7-8|-
CASSFLGGYQETQYF
>TRBV29-1|-
CSVEESWTGGNEQYF
>TRBV5-4|-
CASSGEGLRAFF
>TRBV12-3/TRBV12-4|few
CASSQAGADTQYF
>TRBV6-1|-
CASSGRDSEPYEQYF
>TRBV5-1|-
CASNLGIGSSYEQYF
>TRBV12-3/TRBV12-4|many
CASSFGDNSYEQYF
>TRBV7-2|many
CASSLNGGRGTETQYF
>TRBV6-8|-
CASSYSGATYNEQFF
>TRBV5-1|-
CASSYRGRGKETQYF
>TRBV12-3/TRBV12-4|-
CASSSLTGARETQYF
>TRBV7-2|few
CASSLRPGWNQPQHF
>TRBV20-1|many
CSANSGGTDTQYF
>TRBV7-8|many
CASFEGNQETQYF
>TRBV19|few
CASSAGQGHTEAFF
>TRBV27|-
CASSPSASPKAFF
>TRBV2|-
CASSEGQNSNQPQHF
>TRBV4-1|-
CASSQYAGDNYGYTF
>TRBV29-1|-
CSVVDRVYEQYF
>TRBV29-1|-
CSVEQGFSTGELFF
>TRBV6-6|-
CASILANEQFF
>TRBV4-1|-
CASSQGWGNTIYF
>TRBV7-6|many
CASSLRDNSYEQYF
>TRBV19|many
CASSPTGKGGYGYTF
>TRBV12-3/TRBV12-4|few
CASSPAGTQETQYF
>TRBV15|-
CATAPGQGAFYGYTF
>TRBV7-9|many
CASSDRDRYNEQFF
>TRBV6-2/TRBV6-3|-
CASSPKSGADSNQPQHF
>TRBV12-3/TRBV12-4|few
CASSLDVYQPQHF
>TRBV4-1|few
CASSQEGPGLYYGYTF
>TRBV27|-
CASSLGDRHEQYF
>TRBV5-5|-
CASVAGGLNEQFF
>TRBV7-6|few
CASSLDGANYGYTF